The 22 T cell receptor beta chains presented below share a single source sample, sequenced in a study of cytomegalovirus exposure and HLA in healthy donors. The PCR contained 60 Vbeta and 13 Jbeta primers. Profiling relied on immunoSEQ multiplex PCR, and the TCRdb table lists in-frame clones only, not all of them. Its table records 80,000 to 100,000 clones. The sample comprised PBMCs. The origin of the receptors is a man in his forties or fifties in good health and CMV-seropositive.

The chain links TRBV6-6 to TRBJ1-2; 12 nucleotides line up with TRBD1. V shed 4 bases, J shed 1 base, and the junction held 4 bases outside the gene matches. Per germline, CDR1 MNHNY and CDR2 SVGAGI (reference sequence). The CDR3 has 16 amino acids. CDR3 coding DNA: TGTGCCAGCAGTTCAGGGACAGGGGGCGGTAACTATGGCTACACCTTC. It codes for CASSSGTGGGNYGYTF.

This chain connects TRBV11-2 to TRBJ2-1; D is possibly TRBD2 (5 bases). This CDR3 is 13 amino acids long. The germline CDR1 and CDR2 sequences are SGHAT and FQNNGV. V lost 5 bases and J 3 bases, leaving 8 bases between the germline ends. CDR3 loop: CASSLADYNEQFF. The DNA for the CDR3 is TGTGCCAGCAGCCTAGCAGACTACAATGAGCAGTTCTTC.

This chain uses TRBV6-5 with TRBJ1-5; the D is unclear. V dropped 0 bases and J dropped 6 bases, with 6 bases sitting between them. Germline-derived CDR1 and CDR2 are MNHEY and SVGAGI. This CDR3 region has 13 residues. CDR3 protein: CASSYSTGQPQHF. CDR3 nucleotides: TGTGCCAGCAGTTACTCGACGGGTCAGCCCCAGCATTTT.

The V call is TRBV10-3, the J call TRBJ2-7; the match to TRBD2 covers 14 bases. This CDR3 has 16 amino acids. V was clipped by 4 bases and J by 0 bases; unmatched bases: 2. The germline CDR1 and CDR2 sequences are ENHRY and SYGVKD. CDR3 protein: CAISGGTSGGSYEQYV. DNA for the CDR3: TGTGCCATCAGTGGCGGGACTAGCGGGGGCTCCTACGAGCAGTACGTC.

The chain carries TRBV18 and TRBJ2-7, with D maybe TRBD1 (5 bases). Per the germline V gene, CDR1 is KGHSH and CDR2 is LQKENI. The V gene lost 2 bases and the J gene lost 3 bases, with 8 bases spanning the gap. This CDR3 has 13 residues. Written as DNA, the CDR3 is TGTGCCAGCTCACCAGCGCAGGGCTACGAGCAGTACGTC. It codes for CASSPAQGYEQYV.

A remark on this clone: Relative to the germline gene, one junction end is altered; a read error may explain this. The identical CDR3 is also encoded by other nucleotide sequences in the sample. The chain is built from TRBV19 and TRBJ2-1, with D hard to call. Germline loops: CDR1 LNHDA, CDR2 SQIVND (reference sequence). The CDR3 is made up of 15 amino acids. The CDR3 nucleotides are TGTGCCAGTAGTATAGATCATAGCTCCGACAATGAGCAGTTCTTC. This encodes CASSIDHSSDNEQFF.

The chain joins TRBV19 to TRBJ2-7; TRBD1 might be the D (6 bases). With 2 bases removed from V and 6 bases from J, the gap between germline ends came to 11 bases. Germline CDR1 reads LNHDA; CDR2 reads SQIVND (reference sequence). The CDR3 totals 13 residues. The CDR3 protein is CASSIRPGVEQYV. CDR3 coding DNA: TGTGCCAGTAGTATACGACCAGGGGTCGAGCAGTACGTC.

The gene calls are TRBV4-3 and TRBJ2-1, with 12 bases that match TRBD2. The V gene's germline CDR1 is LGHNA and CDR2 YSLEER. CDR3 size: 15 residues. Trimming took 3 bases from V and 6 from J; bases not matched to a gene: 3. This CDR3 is CASSHLAGGSNEQFF. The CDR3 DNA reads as TGCGCCAGCAGCCACCTAGCGGGAGGGAGCAATGAGCAGTTCTTC.

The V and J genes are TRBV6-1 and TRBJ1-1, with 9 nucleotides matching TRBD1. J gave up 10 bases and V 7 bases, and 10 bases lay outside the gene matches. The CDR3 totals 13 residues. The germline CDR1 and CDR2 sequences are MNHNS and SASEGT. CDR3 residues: CASTMDRGGSAFF. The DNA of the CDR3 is TGTGCCAGCACTATGGACAGGGGCGGATCAGCTTTCTTT.

CDR3 amino acids: CAWEGGTDTQYF. As DNA, the CDR3 is TGTGCCTGGGAGGGGGGCACAGATACGCAGTATTTT. The chain couples TRBV30 to TRBJ2-3; TRBD1 might be the D (6 bases). The CDR3 spans 12 residues. From germline, CDR1 is GTSNPN and CDR2 SVGIG (reference sequence). Trimming cost V 5 bases and J 1 base, with 7 bases left between them. The entire variable domain, with the rest obtained from reference TRBV30 and TRBJ2-3, is as follows: SQTIHQWPATLVQPVGSPLSLECTVEGTSNPNLYWYRQAAGRGLQLLFYSVGIGQISSEVPQNLSASRPQDRQFILSSKKLLLSDSGFYLCAWEGGTDTQYFGPGTRLTVL.

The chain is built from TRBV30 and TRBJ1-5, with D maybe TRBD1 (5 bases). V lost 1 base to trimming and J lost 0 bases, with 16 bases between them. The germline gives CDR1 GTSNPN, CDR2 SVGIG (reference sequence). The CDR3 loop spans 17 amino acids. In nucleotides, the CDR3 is TGTGCCTGGAGTGAAAACAGGAATTCCTTTAGCAATCAGCCCCAGCATTTT. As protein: CAWSENRNSFSNQPQHF.

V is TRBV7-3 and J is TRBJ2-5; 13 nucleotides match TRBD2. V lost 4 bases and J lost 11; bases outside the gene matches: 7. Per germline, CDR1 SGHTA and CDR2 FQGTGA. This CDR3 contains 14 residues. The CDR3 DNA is TGTGCCAGCAGCTCCGGACTAGCGGGAGATGAGCAGTACTTC. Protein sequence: CASSSGLAGDEQYF.

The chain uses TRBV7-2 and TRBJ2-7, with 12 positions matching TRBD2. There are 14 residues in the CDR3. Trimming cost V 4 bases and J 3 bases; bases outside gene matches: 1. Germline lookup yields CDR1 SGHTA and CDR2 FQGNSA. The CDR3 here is CASSSTSGSYEQYF. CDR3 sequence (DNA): TGTGCCAGCAGCTCGACTAGCGGGAGCTACGAGCAGTACTTC.

The CDR3 DNA follows: TGTGCCAGCAGGTACTCCGGAGACAACTATGGCTACACCTTC. Translating gives CASRYSGDNYGYTF. The rearrangement links TRBV7-2 to TRBJ1-2; D gene unclear. The CDR3 contains 14 residues. Trimming shortened V by 6 bases and J by 2 bases, and 13 bases separated the two germline ends. CDR1 and CDR2 (germline): SGHTA, FQGNSA.

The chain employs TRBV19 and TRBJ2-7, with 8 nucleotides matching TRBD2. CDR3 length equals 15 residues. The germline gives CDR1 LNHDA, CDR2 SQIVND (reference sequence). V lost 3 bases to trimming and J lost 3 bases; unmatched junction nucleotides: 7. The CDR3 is CASSMGPAGGYEQYF. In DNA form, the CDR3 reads TGTGCCAGTAGTATGGGGCCGGCGGGAGGCTACGAGCAGTACTTC.

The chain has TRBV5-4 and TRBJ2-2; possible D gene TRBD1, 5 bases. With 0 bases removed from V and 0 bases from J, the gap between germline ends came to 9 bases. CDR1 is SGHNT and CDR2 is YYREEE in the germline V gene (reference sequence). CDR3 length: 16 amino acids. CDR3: CASSLEQATNTGELFF. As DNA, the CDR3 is TGTGCCAGCAGCTTGGAACAGGCGACGAACACCGGGGAGCTGTTTTTT.

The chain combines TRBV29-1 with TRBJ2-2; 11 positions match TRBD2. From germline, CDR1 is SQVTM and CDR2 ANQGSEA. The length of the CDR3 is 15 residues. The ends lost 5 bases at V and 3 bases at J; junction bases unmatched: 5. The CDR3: CSVQKLAGDTGELFF. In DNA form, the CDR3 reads TGCAGCGTTCAGAAACTAGCGGGAGACACCGGGGAGCTGTTTTTT.

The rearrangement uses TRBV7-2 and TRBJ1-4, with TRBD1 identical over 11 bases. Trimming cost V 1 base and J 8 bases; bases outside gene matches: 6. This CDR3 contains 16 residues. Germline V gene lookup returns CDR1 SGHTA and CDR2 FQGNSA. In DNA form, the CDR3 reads TGTGCCAGCAGCTTAGGGGACAGGGGGTTACGGGAAAAACTGTTTTTT. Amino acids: CASSLGDRGLREKLFF.

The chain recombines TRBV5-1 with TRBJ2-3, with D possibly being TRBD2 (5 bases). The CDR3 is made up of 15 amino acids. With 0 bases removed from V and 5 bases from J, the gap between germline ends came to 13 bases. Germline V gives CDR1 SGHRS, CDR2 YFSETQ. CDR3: CASSLAAAFGDTQYF. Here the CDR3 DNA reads TGCGCCAGCAGCTTGGCAGCGGCCTTCGGAGATACGCAGTATTTT.

The CDR3 bases are TGTGCCAGCAGGTCCCGGGACAGGGAGGACGAGCAGTACTTC. Amino acid sequence: CASRSRDREDEQYF. V and J are TRBV27 and TRBJ2-7; 9 bases agree with TRBD1. Germline values: CDR1 MNHEY, CDR2 SMNVEV (reference sequence). The CDR3 is made up of 14 amino acids. V was clipped by 6 bases and J by 5 bases; unmatched bases: 8.

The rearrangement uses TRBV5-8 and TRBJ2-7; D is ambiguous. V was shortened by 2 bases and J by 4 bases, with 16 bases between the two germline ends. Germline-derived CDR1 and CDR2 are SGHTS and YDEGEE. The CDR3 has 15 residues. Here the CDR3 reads CASSFQRSLEYEQYF. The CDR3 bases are TGTGCCAGCAGCTTTCAACGGAGCCTTGAGTACGAGCAGTACTTC. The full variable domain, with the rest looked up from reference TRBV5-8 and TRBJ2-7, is EAGVTQSPTHLIKTRGQQATLRCSPISGHTSVYWYQQALGLGLQFLLWYDEGEERNRGNFPPRFSGRQFPNYSSELNVNALELEDSALYLCASSFQRSLEYEQYFGPGTRLTVT.

The CDR3 protein is CASSLGDSLNTEAFF. The CDR3 DNA is TGTGCCAGCAGCTTAGGGGACAGCTTGAACACTGAAGCTTTCTTT. The V and J genes are TRBV11-3 and TRBJ1-1; TRBD1 agrees at 7 bases. This CDR3 spans 15 amino acids. Germline-derived CDR1 and CDR2 are SGHNT and YENEEA. The trim removed 1 base at V and 0 bases at J, leaving 2 bases unmatched.